Listed below are T cell receptor beta chains from one sample, sequenced in a study of T cell repertoires in cytomegalovirus infection. MiXCR, applied by TCRdb to the reads, yields one record per CDR3 protein. This table has about 530,000 distinct CDR3 sequences, 26% appearing once. Sample: PBMCs. Receptor source: a human donor in good health (CMV status not recorded). Some clones in this sample may be carry-over from other donors' samples. The CDR3 runs from the conserved cysteine through the conserved F or W. Each record gives: clone size, D gene, J gene, V gene, CDR3 protein, CDR3 DNA. The D gene is left open where the match is weak. The size of a clone is reported for some rows only, either as once, few or many, or as a class for expanded clones.

>-|TRBD1|TRBJ2-7|TRBV7-9
CASSFVGGAFYEQYF
TGTGCCAGCAGCTTTGTAGGGGGCGCTTTCTACGAGCAGTACTTC
>many|-|TRBJ1-6|TRBV7-9
CASSLGTGFSSYNSPLHF
TGTGCCAGCAGCCTCGGAACAGGCTTCAGCTCCTATAATTCACCCCTCCACTTT
>many|-|TRBJ2-6|TRBV11-2
CASSLENRVSGANVLTF
TGTGCCAGCAGCTTAGAAAATCGGGTCTCTGGGGCCAACGTCCTGACTTTC
>few|-|TRBJ2-1|TRBV20-1
CSASSREQFF
TGCAGTGCCTCTTCGCGTGAGCAGTTCTTC
>-|-|TRBJ2-3|TRBV11-2
CASSFGGTTDTQYF
TGTGCCAGCAGCTTCGGCGGGACGACAGATACGCAGTATTTT
>-|-|TRBJ1-1|TRBV20-1
CSARDWGTREPNTEAFF
TGCAGTGCTAGAGATTGGGGGACAAGAGAACCGAACACTGAAGCTTTCTTT
>-|TRBD2|TRBJ2-5|TRBV6-5
CASSNPGVAGDQETQYF
TGTGCCAGCAGTAACCCCGGGGTAGCGGGAGACCAAGAGACCCAGTACTTC
>-|TRBD1|TRBJ1-2|TRBV12-3/TRBV12-4
CASRPQGAGGYTF
TGTGCCAGCAGGCCCCAGGGGGCAGGGGGCTACACCTTC
>few|-|TRBJ1-1|TRBV6-1
CASHQRQGNTEAFF
TGTGCCAGCCACCAGCGGCAGGGCAACACTGAAGCTTTCTTT
>-|TRBD1|TRBJ1-6|TRBV11-2
CASSRGQGSSPLHF
TGTGCCAGCAGCCGCGGACAGGGTAGTTCACCCCTCCACTTT
>-|TRBD2|TRBJ2-3|TRBV19
CAIPGLVTDTQYF
TGTGCCATCCCGGGACTAGTCACAGATACGCAGTATTTT
>few|-|TRBJ2-3|TRBV24-1
CATSGGLLGTDTQYF
TGTGCCACCAGTGGCGGGTTACTGGGCACAGATACGCAGTATTTT
>many|TRBD1|TRBJ2-7|TRBV11-2
CASSLPGISQGAYEQYF
TGTGCCAGCAGCTTACCCGGGATCAGCCAGGGGGCCTACGAGCAGTACTTC
>many|-|TRBJ1-1|TRBV7-2
CASSKNTEAFF
TGTGCCAGCAGCAAGAACACTGAAGCTTTCTTT
>few|-|TRBJ2-3|TRBV6-5
CASSPPGAGTQYF
TGTGCCAGCAGTCCCCCGGGTGCTGGAACGCAGTATTTT
>few|-|TRBJ1-3|TRBV7-8
CASSLVQKGNTIYF
TGTGCCAGCAGCTTAGTACAGAAAGGAAACACCATATATTTT
>few|TRBD2|TRBJ2-3|TRBV15
CATTQTSGYPDTQYF
TGTGCCACCACCCAGACTAGCGGGTATCCAGATACGCAGTATTTT